One and the same sample provided the 29 T cell receptor beta chains below, sequenced in a study of cytomegalovirus exposure and HLA in healthy donors. The study ran its PCR with 60 Vbeta and 13 Jbeta primers. TCRdb's table, derived via immunoSEQ multiplex PCR, lists solely in-frame clones and lacks some. The sample carries about 150,000 clones, roughly a tenth recorded once. The sample consisted of PBMCs. All receptors derive from a male donor in good health and CMV-seronegative.

The chain employs TRBV2 and TRBJ2-1; TRBD1 matches 10 bases. V was pared by 6 bases and J by 9 bases, with 5 bases of the junction left unmatched. This CDR3 spans 13 amino acids. Germline CDR1 is SNHLY and CDR2 is FYNNEI. The CDR3 DNA follows: TGTGCCAGCAGACGGGACAGGGGCGGTGAGCAGTTCTTC. As protein: CASRRDRGGEQFF. The variable domain in full, completed from reference TRBV2 and TRBJ2-1, reads EPEVTQTPSHQVTQMGQEVILRCVPISNHLYFYWYRQILGQKVEFLVSFYNNEISEKSEIFDDQFSVERPDGSNFTLKIRSTKLEDSAMYFCASRRDRGGEQFFGPGTRLTVL.

This clone occurred a few times. J is TRBJ1-2 and V is TRBV28, with D hard to call. This CDR3 contains 12 residues. V dropped 9 bases and J dropped 1 base, with 9 bases sitting between them. Per germline, CDR1 MDHEN and CDR2 SYDVKM. The CDR3 region is CASRSGNYGYTF. The CDR3 DNA sequence: TGTGCCAGTCGTTCGGGTAACTATGGCTACACCTTC.

J is TRBJ1-5 and V is TRBV11-2, with D perhaps TRBD1 (6 bases). This CDR3 has 15 residues. Germline assignment: CDR1 SGHAT and CDR2 FQNNGV. The germline V and J ends were trimmed by 1 base and 6 bases, with 13 bases remaining between them. CDR3 region: CASSLGGQTGQPQHF. As DNA, the CDR3 is TGTGCCAGCAGCTTAGGTGGACAGACAGGTCAGCCCCAGCATTTT. The full variable domain, its missing parts supplied by reference TRBV11-2 and TRBJ1-5, is EAGVAQSPRYKIIEKRQSVAFWCNPISGHATLYWYQQILGQGPKLLIQFQNNGVVDDSQLPKDRFSAERLKGVDSTLKIQPAKLEDSAVYLCASSLGGQTGQPQHFGDGTRLSIL.

V gene TRBV5-1 combines with J gene TRBJ2-2; D possibly corresponds to TRBD2 (5 bases). The length of the CDR3 is 15 residues. Germline CDR1 SGHRS, CDR2 YFSETQ. V was shortened by 1 base and J by 1 base, with 8 bases between the two germline ends. DNA of the CDR3: TGCGCCAGCAGCTTGAGAGCGGAGAACACCGGGGAGCTGTTTTTT. This codes for CASSLRAENTGELFF.

A few counts support this clone. V usage is TRBV6-4 and J usage is TRBJ1-5, with 8 bases aligning to TRBD1. V was clipped by 2 bases and J by 0 bases; unmatched bases: 9. Germline CDR1 MRHNA, CDR2 SNTAGT. The CDR3 contains 18 residues. In DNA form, the CDR3 reads TGTGCCAGCAGTGACGGCAACCAGGGGGCGCTTAGCAATCAGCCCCAGCATTTT. Protein sequence: CASSDGNQGALSNQPQHF.

This clone occurred a few times. V and J are TRBV19 and TRBJ1-1; D gene unclear. Trimming removed 6 bases from V and 0 bases from J, with 17 bases in between. Looked up from germline, CDR1 is LNHDA and CDR2 is SQIVND (reference sequence). The CDR3 is made up of 16 amino acids. This CDR3 reads CASRRLRGGMNTEAFF. The CDR3 DNA follows: TGTGCCAGTAGGCGCCTTCGGGGTGGGATGAACACTGAAGCTTTCTTT.

This clone was observed a few times. This chain joins TRBV29-1 and TRBJ2-3, with 7 bases identical to TRBD1. The length of the CDR3 is 14 residues. V lost 7 bases, J lost 8 bases, and 15 bases stayed unmatched. Germline CDR1 reads SQVTM; CDR2 reads ANQGSEA. The CDR3 loop is CSDLLPKGAGTQYF. Written as DNA, the CDR3 is TGCAGCGACCTCCTCCCGAAGGGGGCTGGTACGCAGTATTTT.

The chain carries TRBV19 and TRBJ1-1, with 7 bases aligning to TRBD1. The germline CDR1 and CDR2 sequences are LNHDA and SQIVND (reference sequence). Germline trimming cut 5 bases from V and 4 bases from J; bases unmatched to any gene: 13. This CDR3 has 16 residues. CDR3 residues: CASSPLPTGFITEAFF. The CDR3 nucleotides read TGTGCCAGTAGTCCCCTTCCGACAGGGTTCATCACTGAAGCTTTCTTT.

This chain uses TRBV29-1 with TRBJ1-1; the match to TRBD1 covers 7 bases. Germline V lookup: CDR1 SQVTM, CDR2 ANQGSEA. V lost 6 bases to trimming and J lost 7 bases; unmatched junction nucleotides: 8. The CDR3 has 12 amino acids. This chain's CDR3 is CSVGQDGGEAFF. The CDR3 bases are TGCAGCGTCGGACAGGACGGCGGTGAAGCTTTCTTT. Complete variable domain (other parts from reference TRBV29-1 and TRBJ1-1): SAVISQKPSRDICQRGTSLTIQCQVDSQVTMMFWYRQQPGQSLTLIATANQGSEATYESGFVIDKFPISRPNLTFSTLTVSNMSPEDSSIYLCSVGQDGGEAFFGQGTRLTVV.

The gene calls are TRBV4-2 and TRBJ1-1, with no clear D. The CDR3 runs 15 residues. The germline CDR1 and CDR2 sequences are LGHNA and YNFKEQ. V was trimmed by 0 bases and J by 5 bases, leaving 13 bases between them. As DNA, the CDR3 is TGTGCCAGCAGCCAAGATCTCTTCCTAGGAACTGAAGCTTTCTTT. Amino acids: CASSQDLFLGTEAFF.

The V and J genes are TRBV27 and TRBJ2-7, with 9 bases identical to TRBD2. The CDR3 is 17 residues long. Unmatched junction bases numbered 10, after V lost 0 bases and J lost 4 bases. Germline assignment: CDR1 MNHEY and CDR2 SMNVEV (reference sequence). CDR3 protein: CASSLSIGGRVKYEQYF. The DNA for the CDR3 is TGTGCCAGCAGTTTATCGATCGGCGGGAGGGTTAAGTACGAGCAGTACTTC.

Only a few counts were recorded for this clone. As DNA, the CDR3 is TGTGCCAGCAGCTTTCCGGGACAGGAGGGCGAGACCCAGTACTTC. Translated, it gives CASSFPGQEGETQYF. The chain links TRBV7-9 to TRBJ2-5; 8 bases map to TRBD1. The CDR3 extends over 15 amino acids. The germline gives CDR1 SEHNR, CDR2 FQNEAQ (reference sequence). With V trimmed by 3 bases and J by 5 bases, 8 bases remained unmatched.

This chain connects TRBV5-1 to TRBJ2-1; 14 positions agree with TRBD2. Germline V gene lookup returns CDR1 SGHRS and CDR2 YFSETQ. With 0 bases clipped from V and 5 bases from J, the junction kept 1 base outside the gene matches. The CDR3 covers 16 residues. In DNA form, the CDR3 reads TGCGCCAGCAGCTTGGGGACTAGCGGGAGGAACAATGAGCAGTTCTTC. Amino acid sequence: CASSLGTSGRNNEQFF.

This clone was seen a handful of times. The rearrangement joins TRBV5-6 to TRBJ2-2; TRBD1 is a possible D gene (7 bases). Trimming took off 2 bases at V and 3 bases at J, with 23 bases between the two ends. CDR3 length: 19 residues. CDR1 and CDR2 (germline): SGHDT, YYEEEE. DNA of the CDR3: TGTGCCAGCAGCTTCCGACAGGGTGGACGAAGGAGGGACACCGGGGAGCTGTTTTTT. Translation: CASSFRQGGRRRDTGELFF.

This clone appeared a few times. The V gene is TRBV7-9, the J gene TRBJ2-7; 8 bases align to TRBD1. Germline V gives CDR1 SEHNR, CDR2 FQNEAQ (reference sequence). This CDR3 is built from 14 residues. J gave up 3 bases and V 4 bases, and 5 bases lay outside the gene matches. The CDR3 coding sequence is TGTGCCAGCAGCTCCCCGGACAGGGACTACGAGCAGTACTTC. It translates to CASSSPDRDYEQYF.

This clone was detected only a few times. The V and J genes are TRBV6-5 and TRBJ2-3; 10 positions agree with TRBD2. V dropped 6 bases and J dropped 14; count of bases not matched to a gene: 11. Germline loops: CDR1 MNHEY, CDR2 SVGAGI. The CDR3 is 13 amino acids. As DNA, the CDR3 is TGTGCCAGCAGCCGCCCTACTAGCGGGGTGGCGTATTTT. Its protein product is CASSRPTSGVAYF.

The chain combines TRBV6-6 with TRBJ2-5; 7 positions agree with TRBD2. The CDR3 has 16 residues. The J segment lost 2 bases and the V segment lost 5 bases, leaving 11 bases of the junction unmatched. Germline values: CDR1 MNHNY, CDR2 SVGAGI (reference sequence). For the CDR3, the DNA is TGTGCCAGCAGTCGGGGCGGGACTAAACTACAAGAGACCCAGTACTTC. Its protein is CASSRGGTKLQETQYF.

A few counts support this clone. The chain recombines TRBV5-1 with TRBJ2-3, with TRBD2 identical over 9 bases. Unmatched junction bases numbered 6, after V lost 3 bases and J lost 4 bases. The germline V gene has CDR1 SGHRS and CDR2 YFSETQ. This CDR3 comprises 15 residues. CDR3 loop: CASSSTGGRADTQYF. DNA of the CDR3: TGCGCCAGCAGCTCCACAGGCGGGAGGGCAGATACGCAGTATTTT.

The sample holds a few counts of this clone. The chain uses TRBV19 and TRBJ1-1; no reliable D call. CDR1 and CDR2 (germline): LNHDA, SQIVND (reference sequence). Deletions cut 2 bases from V and 5 bases from J, with 9 bases between. The CDR3 runs to 13 residues. The CDR3 reads CASSILPGTEAFF. CDR3 DNA: TGTGCCAGTAGTATACTGCCGGGGACTGAAGCTTTCTTT. Based on the CDR3 plus reference TRBV19 and TRBJ1-1, the full variable domain is DGGITQSPKYLFRKEGQNVTLSCEQNLNHDAMYWYRQDPGQGLRLIYYSQIVNDFQKGDIAEGYSVSREKKESFPLTVTSAQKNPTAFYLCASSILPGTEAFFGQGTRLTVV.

The chain combines TRBV27 with TRBJ2-7; D is perhaps TRBD2 (6 bases). The V gene's germline CDR1 is MNHEY and CDR2 SMNVEV (reference sequence). The V end was cut by 6 bases, the J end by 3 bases, with 15 bases between. CDR3 length: 14 residues. The CDR3 spells CASRRLGSGYEQYF. Written as DNA, the CDR3 is TGTGCCAGCAGACGCCTCGGTAGCGGCTACGAGCAGTACTTC.

This chain connects TRBV28 to TRBJ1-1; no reliable D call. CDR1 is MDHEN and CDR2 is SYDVKM in the germline V gene. The ends were cut back, 6 bases at V and 1 base at J, with 6 bases in the middle. CDR3 length: 12 amino acids. The CDR3 loop is CASREWNTEAFF. The CDR3 DNA reads as TGTGCCAGCAGGGAGTGGAACACTGAAGCTTTCTTT.

This clone was counted only a few times. The chain combines TRBV30 with TRBJ2-5, with D unresolved. V shed 3 bases and J shed 5 bases, with 13 bases lying between them. This CDR3 comprises 13 residues. Germline CDR1 and CDR2: GTSNPN and SVGIG (reference sequence). The CDR3 region is CAWSPGFVETQYF. The DNA of the CDR3 is TGTGCCTGGAGCCCAGGCTTTGTTGAGACCCAGTACTTC. Full variable domain (remainder filled in from reference TRBV30 and TRBJ2-5): SQTIHQWPATLVQPVGSPLSLECTVEGTSNPNLYWYRQAAGRGLQLLFYSVGIGQISSEVPQNLSASRPQDRQFILSSKKLLLSDSGFYLCAWSPGFVETQYFGPGTRLLVL.

This clone occurred a few times. This chain joins TRBV7-3 and TRBJ2-3, with D possibly being TRBD1 (5 bases). The V gene's germline CDR1 is SGHTA and CDR2 FQGTGA. This CDR3 has 15 amino acids. V lost 3 bases and J 3 bases, leaving 13 bases between the germline ends. The CDR3 region is CASSFQGLSTDTQYF. CDR3 DNA: TGTGCCAGCAGCTTTCAGGGTTTAAGTACAGATACGCAGTATTTT. The full variable domain, completed using reference TRBV7-3 and TRBJ2-3, is GAGVSQTPSNKVTEKGKYVELRCDPISGHTALYWYRQSLGQGPEFLIYFQGTGAADDSGLPNDRFFAVRPEGSVSTLKIQRTERGDSAVYLCASSFQGLSTDTQYFGPGTRLTVL.

The chain uses TRBV4-3 and TRBJ2-7; possibly TRBD1 for D (5 bases). CDR1 and CDR2 (germline): LGHNA, YSLEER. V was trimmed by 2 bases and J by 5 bases, leaving 16 bases between them. CDR3 length: 15 amino acids. Written as DNA, the CDR3 is TGCGCCAGCAGCCAACTTCAGGGAACGATTCACGAGCAGTACTTC. Its protein is CASSQLQGTIHEQYF.

The chain recombines TRBV11-3 with TRBJ2-3; 9 nucleotides agree with TRBD2. There are 16 residues in the CDR3. The germline CDR1 and CDR2 sequences are SGHNT and YENEEA. V gave up 5 bases and J gave up 3 bases; unmatched junction bases: 9. The CDR3 sequence: CASSRSGGDPTDTQYF. As DNA, the CDR3 is TGTGCCAGCAGCCGTAGCGGGGGAGACCCTACAGATACGCAGTATTTT.

Here the CDR3 reads CASSLAGPYEQYF. Written as DNA, the CDR3 is TGTGCCAGCAGTTTAGCGGGACCCTACGAGCAGTACTTC. The rearrangement joins TRBV27 to TRBJ2-7; tentative D call: TRBD2 (6 bases). CDR3 length: 13 residues. Germline V CDR1 and CDR2: MNHEY, SMNVEV (reference sequence). V lost 2 bases to trimming and J lost 2 bases, with 7 bases between them.

There are a few counts of this clone. The V gene is TRBV19, the J gene TRBJ2-7; TRBD1 might be the D (6 bases). From germline, CDR1 is LNHDA and CDR2 SQIVND (reference sequence). V shed 5 bases and J shed 4 bases, with 15 bases lying between them. This CDR3 is built from 14 residues. The CDR3 spells CASSPSGHSYEQYF. CDR3 nucleotide sequence: TGTGCCAGTAGTCCCTCGGGACATTCTTACGAGCAGTACTTC.

The table lists this clone with a few counts. J is TRBJ1-1 and V is TRBV5-8; D remains ambiguous. The germline V and J ends were trimmed by 3 bases and 0 bases, with 15 bases remaining between them. The CDR3 covers 16 residues. Germline V CDR1 and CDR2: SGHTS, YDEGEE. DNA for the CDR3: TGTGCCAGCAGCTCCGACGGTTGGCGGTTGAACACTGAAGCTTTCTTT. Translated: CASSSDGWRLNTEAFF.

The V and J genes are TRBV7-2 and TRBJ2-4; 7 bases agree with TRBD2. Trimming took 1 base from V and 1 from J; bases not matched to a gene: 7. This CDR3 region has 17 residues. CDR1 and CDR2 (germline): SGHTA, FQGNSA. CDR3 bases: TGTGCCAGCAGCTTAGTTGGCGGGAGTGCGGCCAAAAACATTCAGTACTTC. Its protein is CASSLVGGSAAKNIQYF. The full variable domain, rest sourced from reference TRBV7-2 and TRBJ2-4, is GAGVSQSPSNKVTEKGKDVELRCDPISGHTALYWYRQSLGQGLEFLIYFQGNSAPDKSGLPSDRFSAERTGGSVSTLTIQRTQQEDSAVYLCASSLVGGSAAKNIQYFGAGTRLSVL.